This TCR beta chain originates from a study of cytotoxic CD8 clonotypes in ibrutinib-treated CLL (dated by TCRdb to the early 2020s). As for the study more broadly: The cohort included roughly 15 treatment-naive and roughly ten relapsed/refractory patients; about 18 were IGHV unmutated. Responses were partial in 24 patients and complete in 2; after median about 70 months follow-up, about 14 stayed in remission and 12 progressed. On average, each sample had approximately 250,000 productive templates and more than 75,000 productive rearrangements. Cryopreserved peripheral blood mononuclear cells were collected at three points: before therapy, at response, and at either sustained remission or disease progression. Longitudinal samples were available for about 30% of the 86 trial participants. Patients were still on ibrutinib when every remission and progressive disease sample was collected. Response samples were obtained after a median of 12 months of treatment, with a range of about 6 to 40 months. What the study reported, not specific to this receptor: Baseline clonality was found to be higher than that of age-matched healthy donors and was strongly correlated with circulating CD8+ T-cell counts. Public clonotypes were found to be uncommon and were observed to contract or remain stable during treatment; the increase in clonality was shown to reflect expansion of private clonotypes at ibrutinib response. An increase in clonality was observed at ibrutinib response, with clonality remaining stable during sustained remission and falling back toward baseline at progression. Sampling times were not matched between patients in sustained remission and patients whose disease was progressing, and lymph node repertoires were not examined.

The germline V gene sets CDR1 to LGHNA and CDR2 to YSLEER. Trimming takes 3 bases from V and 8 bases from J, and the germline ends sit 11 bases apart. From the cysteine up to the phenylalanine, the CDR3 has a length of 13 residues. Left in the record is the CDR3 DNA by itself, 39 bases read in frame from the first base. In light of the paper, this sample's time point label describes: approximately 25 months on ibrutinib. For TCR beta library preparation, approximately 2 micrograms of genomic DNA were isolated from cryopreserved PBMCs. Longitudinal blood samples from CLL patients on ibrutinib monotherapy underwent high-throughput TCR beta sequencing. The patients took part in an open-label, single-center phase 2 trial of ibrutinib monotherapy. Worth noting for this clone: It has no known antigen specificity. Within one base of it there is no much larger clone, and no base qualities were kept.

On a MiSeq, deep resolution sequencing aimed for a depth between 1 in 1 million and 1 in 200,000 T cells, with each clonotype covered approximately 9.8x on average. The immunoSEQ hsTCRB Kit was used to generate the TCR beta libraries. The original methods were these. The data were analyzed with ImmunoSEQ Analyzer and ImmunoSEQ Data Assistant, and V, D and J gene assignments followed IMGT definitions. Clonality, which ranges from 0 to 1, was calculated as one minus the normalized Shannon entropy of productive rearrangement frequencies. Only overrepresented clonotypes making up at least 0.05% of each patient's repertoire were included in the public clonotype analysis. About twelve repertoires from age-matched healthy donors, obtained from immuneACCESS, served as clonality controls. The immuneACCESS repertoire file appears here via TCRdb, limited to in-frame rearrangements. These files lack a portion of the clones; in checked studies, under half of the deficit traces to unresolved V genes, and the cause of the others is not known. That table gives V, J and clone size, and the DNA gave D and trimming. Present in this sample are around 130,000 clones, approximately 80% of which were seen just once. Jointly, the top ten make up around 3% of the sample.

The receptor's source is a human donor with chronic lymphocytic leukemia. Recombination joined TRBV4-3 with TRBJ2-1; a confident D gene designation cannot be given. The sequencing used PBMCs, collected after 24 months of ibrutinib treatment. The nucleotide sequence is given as TGCGCCAGCAGCCAGGAAACCCACCATGAGCAGTTCTTC. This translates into CASSQETHHEQFF.